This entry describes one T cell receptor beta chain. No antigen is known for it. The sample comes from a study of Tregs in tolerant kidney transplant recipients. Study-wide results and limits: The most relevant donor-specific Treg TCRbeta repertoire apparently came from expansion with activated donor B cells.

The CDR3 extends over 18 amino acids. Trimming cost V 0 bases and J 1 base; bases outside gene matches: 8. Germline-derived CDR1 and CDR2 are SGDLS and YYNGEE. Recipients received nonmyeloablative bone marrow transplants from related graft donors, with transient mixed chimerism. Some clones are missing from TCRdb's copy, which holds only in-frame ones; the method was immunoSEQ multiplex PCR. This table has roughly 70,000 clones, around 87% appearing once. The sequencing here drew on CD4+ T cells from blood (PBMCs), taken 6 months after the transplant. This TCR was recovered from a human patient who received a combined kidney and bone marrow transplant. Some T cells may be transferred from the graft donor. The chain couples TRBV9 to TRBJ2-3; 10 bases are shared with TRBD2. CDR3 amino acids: CASSVEASGRGRTDTQYF. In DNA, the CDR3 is TGTGCCAGCAGCGTAGAAGCTAGCGGGAGAGGGCGCACAGATACGCAGTATTTT.